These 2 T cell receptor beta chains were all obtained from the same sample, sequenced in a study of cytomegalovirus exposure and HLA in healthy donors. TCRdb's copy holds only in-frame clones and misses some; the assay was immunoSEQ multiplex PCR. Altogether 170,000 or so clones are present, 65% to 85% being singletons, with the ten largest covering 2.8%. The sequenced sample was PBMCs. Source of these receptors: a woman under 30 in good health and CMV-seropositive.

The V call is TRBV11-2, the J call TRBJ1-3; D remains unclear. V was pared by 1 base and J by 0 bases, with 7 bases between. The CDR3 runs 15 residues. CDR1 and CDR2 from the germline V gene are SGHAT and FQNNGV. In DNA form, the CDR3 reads TGTGCCAGCAGCTTAGCCAGTGTCTCTGGAAACACCATATATTTT. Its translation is CASSLASVSGNTIYF. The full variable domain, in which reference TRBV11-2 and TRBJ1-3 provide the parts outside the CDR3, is EAGVAQSPRYKIIEKRQSVAFWCNPISGHATLYWYQQILGQGPKLLIQFQNNGVVDDSQLPKDRFSAERLKGVDSTLKIQPAKLEDSAVYLCASSLASVSGNTIYFGEGSWLTVV.

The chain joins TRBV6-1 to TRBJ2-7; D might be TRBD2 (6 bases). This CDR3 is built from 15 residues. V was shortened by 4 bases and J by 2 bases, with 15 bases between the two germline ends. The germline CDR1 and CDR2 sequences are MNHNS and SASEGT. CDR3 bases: TGTGCCAGCAGTGTTGTAGCGGAGTCTGCCTACGAGCAGTACTTC. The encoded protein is CASSVVAESAYEQYF.